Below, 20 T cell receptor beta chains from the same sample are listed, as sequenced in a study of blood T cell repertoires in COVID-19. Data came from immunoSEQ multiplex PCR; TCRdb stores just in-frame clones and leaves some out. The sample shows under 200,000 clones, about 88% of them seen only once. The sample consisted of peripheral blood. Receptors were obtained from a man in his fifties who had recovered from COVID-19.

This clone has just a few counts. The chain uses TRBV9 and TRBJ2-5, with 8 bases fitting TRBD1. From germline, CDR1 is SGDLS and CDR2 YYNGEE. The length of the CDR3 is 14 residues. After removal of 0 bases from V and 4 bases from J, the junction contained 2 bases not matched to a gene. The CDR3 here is CASSVDQGAETQYF. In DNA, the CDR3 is TGTGCCAGCAGCGTAGACCAGGGGGCAGAGACCCAGTACTTC.

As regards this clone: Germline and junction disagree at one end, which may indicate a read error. The CDR3 loop is CASTEGPRTLSSGANVLTF. CDR3 DNA sequence: TGTGCCAGCACTGAAGGGCCCCGGACTTTAAGCTCTGGGGCCAACGTCCTGACTTTC. The chain has TRBV6-1 and TRBJ2-6, with a possible D match to TRBD2 (5 bases). Per the germline V gene, CDR1 is MNHNS and CDR2 is SASEGT. The CDR3 runs to 19 residues.

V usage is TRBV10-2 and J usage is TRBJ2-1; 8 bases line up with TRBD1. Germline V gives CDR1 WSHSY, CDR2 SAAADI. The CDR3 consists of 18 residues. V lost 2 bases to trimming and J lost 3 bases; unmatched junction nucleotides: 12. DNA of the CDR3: TGCGCCAGCAGTGAGCCGGTTAGCGGACAGGGCCGCTACAATGAGCAGTTCTTC. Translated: CASSEPVSGQGRYNEQFF.

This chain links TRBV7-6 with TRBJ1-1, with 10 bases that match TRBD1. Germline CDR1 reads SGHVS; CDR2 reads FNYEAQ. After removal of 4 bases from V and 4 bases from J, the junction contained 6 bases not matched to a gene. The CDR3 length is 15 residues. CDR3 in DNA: TGTGCCAGCAGCTCTCTGGGACAGGGGACCACTGAAGCTTTCTTT. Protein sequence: CASSSLGQGTTEAFF.

The DNA for the CDR3 is TGTGCCAGCAGTATCCGACGACAGGCGAACACTGAAGCTTTCTTT. As protein: CASSIRRQANTEAFF. The chain uses TRBV6-5 and TRBJ1-1, with a possible D match to TRBD1 (6 bases). In germline, CDR1 is MNHEY, CDR2 SVGAGI. This CDR3 contains 15 residues. The V and J ends lost 5 bases and 1 base respectively, with 14 bases between them.

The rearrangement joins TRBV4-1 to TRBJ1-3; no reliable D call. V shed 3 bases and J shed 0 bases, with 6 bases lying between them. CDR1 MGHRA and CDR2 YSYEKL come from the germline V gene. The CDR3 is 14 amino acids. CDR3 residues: CASSQAISGNTIYF. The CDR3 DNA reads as TGCGCCAGCAGCCAGGCAATCTCTGGAAACACCATATATTTT.

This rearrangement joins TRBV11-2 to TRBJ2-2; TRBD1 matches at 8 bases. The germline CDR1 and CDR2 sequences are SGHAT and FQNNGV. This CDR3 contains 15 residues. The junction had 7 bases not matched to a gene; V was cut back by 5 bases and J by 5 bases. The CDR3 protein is CASSAAGGATGELFF. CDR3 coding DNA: TGTGCCAGCAGCGCCGCAGGGGGCGCGACCGGGGAGCTGTTTTTT.

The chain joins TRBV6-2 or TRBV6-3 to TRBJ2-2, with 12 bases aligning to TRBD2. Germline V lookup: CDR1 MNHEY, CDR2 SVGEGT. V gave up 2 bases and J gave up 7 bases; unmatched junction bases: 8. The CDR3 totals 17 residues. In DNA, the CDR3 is TGTGCCAGCAGTTACGGACTAGCGGGATTAAGCGGCGGGGAGCTGTTTTTT. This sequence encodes CASSYGLAGLSGGELFF.

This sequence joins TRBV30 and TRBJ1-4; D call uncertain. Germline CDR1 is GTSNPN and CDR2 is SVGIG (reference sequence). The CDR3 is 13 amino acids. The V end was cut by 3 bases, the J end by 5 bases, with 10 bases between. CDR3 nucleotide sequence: TGTGCCTGGAGGTTAACAGCAAATGAAAAACTGTTTTTT. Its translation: CAWRLTANEKLFF.

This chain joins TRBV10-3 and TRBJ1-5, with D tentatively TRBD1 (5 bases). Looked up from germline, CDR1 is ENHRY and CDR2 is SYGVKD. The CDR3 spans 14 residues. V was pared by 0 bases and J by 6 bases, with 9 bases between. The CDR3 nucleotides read TGTGCCATCAGTGAGTCGGGGGGGGGTCAGCCCCAGCATTTT. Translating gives CAISESGGGQPQHF.

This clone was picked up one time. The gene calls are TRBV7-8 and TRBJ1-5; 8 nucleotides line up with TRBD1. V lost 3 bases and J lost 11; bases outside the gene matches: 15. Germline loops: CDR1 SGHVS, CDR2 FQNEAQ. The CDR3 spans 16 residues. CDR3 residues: CASSLRSRTGRTTQHF. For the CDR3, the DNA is TGTGCCAGCAGCTTGCGATCCAGGACAGGGCGAACGACCCAGCATTTT.

The CDR3 DNA sequence: TGTGCCAGCAGCCTTGGGGGGATAGGAGAAAACACCATATATTTT. It yields the protein CASSLGGIGENTIYF. The rearrangement joins TRBV25-1 to TRBJ1-3; TRBD1 might be the D (5 bases). CDR1 is MGHDK, CDR2 SYGVNS, per germline. This CDR3 region has 15 residues. V dropped 6 bases and J dropped 6 bases, with 18 bases sitting between them.

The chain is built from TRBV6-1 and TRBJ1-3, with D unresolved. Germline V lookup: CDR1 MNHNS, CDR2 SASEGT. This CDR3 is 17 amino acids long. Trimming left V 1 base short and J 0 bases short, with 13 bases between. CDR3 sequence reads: CASSEVIYSNSGNTIYF. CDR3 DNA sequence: TGTGCCAGCAGTGAAGTTATTTACAGCAACTCTGGAAACACCATATATTTT.

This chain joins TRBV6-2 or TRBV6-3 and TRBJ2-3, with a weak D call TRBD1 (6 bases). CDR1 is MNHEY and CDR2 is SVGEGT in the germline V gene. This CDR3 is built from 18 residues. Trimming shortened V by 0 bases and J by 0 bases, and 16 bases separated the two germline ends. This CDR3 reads CASSYSVNNRVSTDTQYF. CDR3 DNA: TGTGCCAGCAGTTACTCGGTCAACAACAGGGTTAGCACAGATACGCAGTATTTT.

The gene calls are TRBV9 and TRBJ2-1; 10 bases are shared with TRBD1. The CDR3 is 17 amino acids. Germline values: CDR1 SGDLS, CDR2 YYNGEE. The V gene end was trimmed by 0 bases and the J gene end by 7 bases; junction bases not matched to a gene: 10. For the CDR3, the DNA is TGTGCCAGCAGCGTAGAGGGTAGGGGACAGGGGTTAAATGAGCAGTTCTTC. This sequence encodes CASSVEGRGQGLNEQFF.

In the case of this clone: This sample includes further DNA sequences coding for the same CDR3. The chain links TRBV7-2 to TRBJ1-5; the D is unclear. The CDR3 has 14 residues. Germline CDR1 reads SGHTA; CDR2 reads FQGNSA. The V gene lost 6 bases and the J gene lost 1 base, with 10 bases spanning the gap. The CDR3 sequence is CASSLTGSNQPQHF. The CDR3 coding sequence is TGTGCCAGCAGTTTGACTGGGAGCAATCAGCCCCAGCATTTT. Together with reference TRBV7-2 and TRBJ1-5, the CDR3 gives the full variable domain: GAGVSQSPSNKVTEKGKDVELRCDPISGHTALYWYRQSLGQGLEFLIYFQGNSAPDKSGLPSDRFSAERTGGSVSTLTIQRTQQEDSAVYLCASSLTGSNQPQHFGDGTRLSIL.

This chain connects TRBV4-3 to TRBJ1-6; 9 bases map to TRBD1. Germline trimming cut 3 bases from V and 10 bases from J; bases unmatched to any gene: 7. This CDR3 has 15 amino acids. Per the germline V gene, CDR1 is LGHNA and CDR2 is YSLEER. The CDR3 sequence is CASSQGDREGSPLHF. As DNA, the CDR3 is TGCGCCAGCAGCCAGGGGGACAGGGAAGGGTCACCCCTCCACTTT.

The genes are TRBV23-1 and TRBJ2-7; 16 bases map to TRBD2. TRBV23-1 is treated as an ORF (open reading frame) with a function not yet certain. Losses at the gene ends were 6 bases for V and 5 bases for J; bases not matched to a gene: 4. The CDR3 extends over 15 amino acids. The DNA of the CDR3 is TGCGCCAGCAGACGCGGGACTAGCGGGAGGGACGAGCAGTACTTC. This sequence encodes CASRRGTSGRDEQYF.

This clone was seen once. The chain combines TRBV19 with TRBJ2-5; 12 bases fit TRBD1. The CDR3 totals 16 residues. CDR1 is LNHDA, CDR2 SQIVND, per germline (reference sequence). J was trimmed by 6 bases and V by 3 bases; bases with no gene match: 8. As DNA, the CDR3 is TGTGCCAGTAGTATTGCCGGGACAGGGGGCATGAAGACCCAGTACTTC. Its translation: CASSIAGTGGMKTQYF.

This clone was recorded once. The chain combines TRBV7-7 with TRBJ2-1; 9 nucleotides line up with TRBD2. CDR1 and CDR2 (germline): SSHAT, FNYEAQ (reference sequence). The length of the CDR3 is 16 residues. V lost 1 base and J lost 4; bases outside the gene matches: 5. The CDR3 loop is CASSLDAGGPYNEQFF. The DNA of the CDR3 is TGTGCCAGCAGCTTAGACGCGGGAGGGCCGTACAATGAGCAGTTCTTC.